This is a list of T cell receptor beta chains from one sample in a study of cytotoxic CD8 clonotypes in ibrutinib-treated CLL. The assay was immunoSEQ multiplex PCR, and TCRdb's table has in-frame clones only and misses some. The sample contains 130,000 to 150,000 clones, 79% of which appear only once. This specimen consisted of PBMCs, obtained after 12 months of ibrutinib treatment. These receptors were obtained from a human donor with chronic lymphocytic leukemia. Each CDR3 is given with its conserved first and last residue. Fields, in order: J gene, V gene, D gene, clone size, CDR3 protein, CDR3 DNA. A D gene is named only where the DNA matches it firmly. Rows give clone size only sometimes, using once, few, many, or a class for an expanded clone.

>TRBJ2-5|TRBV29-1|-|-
CSVEGGQSQETQYF
TGCAGCGTTGAAGGGGGCCAGTCCCAAGAGACCCAGTACTTC
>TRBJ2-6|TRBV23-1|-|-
CASSHSTGRGFSGANVLTF
TGCGCCAGCAGTCATTCGACAGGACGGGGTTTCTCTGGGGCCAACGTCCTGACTTTC
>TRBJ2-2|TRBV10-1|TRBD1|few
CASSKIQGALSTGELFF
TGCGCCAGCAGTAAAATACAGGGGGCGCTTAGCACCGGGGAGCTGTTTTTT
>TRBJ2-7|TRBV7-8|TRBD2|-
CASSSHGTSGSYEQYF
TGTGCCAGCAGCTCTCACGGGACTAGCGGGAGCTACGAGCAGTACTTC
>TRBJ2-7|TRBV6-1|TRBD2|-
CASWTSGMGEQYF
TGTGCCAGCTGGACTAGCGGGATGGGCGAGCAGTACTTC
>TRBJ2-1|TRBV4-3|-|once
CASSQDVLTAEGQFF
TGCGCCAGCAGCCAAGATGTGCTCACCGCTGAGGGGCAGTTCTTC
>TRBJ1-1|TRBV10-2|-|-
CASSESPSGNTEAFF
TGCGCCAGCAGTGAGTCTCCCTCCGGGAACACTGAAGCTTTCTTT
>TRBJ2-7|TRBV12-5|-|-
CASGPAIGVYEQYF
TGTGCTAGTGGTCCGGCGATAGGGGTGTACGAGCAGTACTTC
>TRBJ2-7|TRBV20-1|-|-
CSARGSYEQYF
TGCAGTGCTAGAGGTTCATACGAGCAGTACTTC
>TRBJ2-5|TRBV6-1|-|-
CASSEEGGGFQETQYF
TGTGCCAGCAGTGAAGAGGGGGGGGGATTCCAAGAGACCCAGTACTTC
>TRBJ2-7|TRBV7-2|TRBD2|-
CASSLVGLASADSYEQYF
TGTGCCAGCAGCTTAGTCGGACTAGCGAGTGCCGATTCCTACGAGCAGTACTTC
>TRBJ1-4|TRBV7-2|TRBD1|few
CASSPHRGTEEKLFF
TGTGCCAGCAGCCCCCACAGGGGGACCGAAGAAAAACTGTTTTTT
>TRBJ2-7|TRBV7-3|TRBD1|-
CASSNTGTGVYEQYF
TGTGCCAGCAGTAATACCGGGACAGGGGTCTACGAGCAGTACTTC
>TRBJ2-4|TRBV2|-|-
CASSGVILNIQYF
TGTGCCAGCAGTGGCGTTATCCTCAACATTCAGTACTTC
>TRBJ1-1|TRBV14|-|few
CASSSTKNTEAFF
TGTGCCAGCAGCTCAACAAAGAACACTGAAGCTTTCTTT
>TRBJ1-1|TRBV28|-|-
CASRVGMNTEAFF
TGTGCCAGCAGGGTCGGAATGAACACTGAAGCTTTCTTT
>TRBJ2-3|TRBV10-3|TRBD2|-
CAIVSAGDTDTQYF
TGTGCCATCGTTTCTGCGGGAGACACAGATACGCAGTATTTT
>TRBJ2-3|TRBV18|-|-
CASSATGTSTDTQYF
TGTGCCAGCTCGGCTACCGGGACTAGCACAGATACGCAGTATTTT
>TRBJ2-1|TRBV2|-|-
CASSERGGGYNEQFF
TGTGCCAGCAGTGAAAGGGGCGGAGGATACAATGAGCAGTTCTTC
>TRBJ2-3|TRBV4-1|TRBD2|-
CASSHRTSGYTDTQYF
TGCGCCAGCAGCCATCGGACTAGTGGGTACACAGATACGCAGTATTTT
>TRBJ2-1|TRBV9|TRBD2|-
CASSVGLAGGYNEQFF
TGTGCCAGCAGCGTAGGGTTGGCGGGAGGATACAATGAGCAGTTCTTC
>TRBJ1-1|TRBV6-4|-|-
CASSPDRDTEAFF
TGTGCCAGCAGTCCGGACAGAGACACTGAAGCTTTCTTT
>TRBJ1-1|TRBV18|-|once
CASSPHSLVMNTEAFF
TGTGCCAGCTCACCACACAGCCTAGTAATGAACACTGAAGCTTTCTTT
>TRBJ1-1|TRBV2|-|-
CASSDVSQGLGAFF
TGTGCCAGCAGTGACGTTTCCCAGGGATTGGGAGCTTTCTTT
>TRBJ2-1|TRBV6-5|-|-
CASSPTDFSYNEQFF
TGTGCCAGCAGCCCAACCGACTTCTCCTACAATGAGCAGTTCTTC